What follows is one T cell receptor (beta chain) and its context. This sample is part of a study of blood T cells in healthy people across ages. A sample-barcoded 5' primer and a J-beta primer mix were used in a second PCR of about 6 to 11 cycles. One entry per CDR3 protein results from TCRdb running MiXCR on the 5' RACE reads. The table records some 1,500,000 distinct CDR3 sequences, approximately 42% of them present only once. Trimming shortened V by 6 bases and J by 0 bases, and 15 bases separated the two germline ends. Looked up from germline, CDR1 is MNHEY and CDR2 is SVGEGT. This CDR3 has 16 amino acids.

This chain uses TRBV6-2 or TRBV6-3 with TRBJ1-5, with D perhaps matching TRBD1 (6 bases). The clonotype was recovered from a young woman in good health. Sequences were obtained from blood. The CDR3 spells CASSPGGGYSNQPQHF. The CDR3 DNA sequence: TGTGCCAGCAGCCCCGGCGGGGGCTATAGCAATCAGCCCCAGCATTTT.